A selection of T cell receptor beta chains follows, all from one sample in a study of regulatory T cells in long-lasting Graves disease. One entry per CDR3 protein, called by TCRdb with MiXCR from the multiplex PCR reads. The sample contains some 250,000 distinct CDR3 sequences, under 20% of which appear only once. These data also formed part of another study, on T cells in Graves' hyperthyroidism and ophthalmopathy.

Sequences were derived from peripheral blood mononuclear cells (PBMCs), sampled at new diagnosis, from a patient treated with antithyroid drugs. Receptors originate from a woman in her twenties or thirties with Graves disease. Each CDR3 is given with its conserved first and last residue. A D gene is named only where the DNA matches it firmly. Clone size is given for some rows only: seen once, a few or many times, or a class if the clone is expanded.

J gene | V gene | D gene | clone size | CDR3 length | CDR3 protein | CDR3 DNA
TRBJ1-1 | TRBV6-1 | TRBD1 | many | 12 | CASSRQGGEAFF | TGTGCCAGCAGTCGACAGGGGGGGGAAGCTTTCTTT
TRBJ2-7 | TRBV2 | . | many | 15 | CASSEGRNLSYEQYF | TGTGCCAGCAGTGAAGGGAGAAACCTCTCCTACGAGCAGTACTTC
TRBJ2-3 | TRBV29-1 | TRBD2 | few | 15 | CSAGTSGGVQDTQYF | TGCAGCGCGGGGACTAGCGGGGGGGTACAGGATACGCAGTATTTT
TRBJ2-5 | TRBV10-3 | TRBD2 | . | 16 | CAISPGLAGGRETQYF | TGTGCCATCAGTCCGGGACTAGCGGGGGGGCGAGAGACCCAGTACTTC
TRBJ1-6 | TRBV27 | TRBD1 | many | 15 | CASSLQGVDNSPLHF | TGTGCCAGCAGTTTACAGGGGGTGGATAATTCACCCCTCCACTTT
TRBJ2-7 | TRBV20-1 | TRBD2 | . | 15 | CSARVASGGSYEQYF | TGCAGTGCTAGAGTGGCTAGCGGGGGGAGCTACGAGCAGTACTTC
TRBJ2-6 | TRBV12-3/TRBV12-4 | . | . | 17 | CASRATTGISGANVLTF | TGTGCCAGCAGGGCTACTACAGGGATCTCTGGGGCCAACGTCCTGACTTTC
TRBJ2-7 | TRBV11-2 | TRBD2 | many | 15 | CASSRPREALYEQYF | TGTGCCAGCAGCCGCCCTCGGGAGGCGCTCTACGAGCAGTACTTC
TRBJ2-7 | TRBV7-2 | TRBD2 | many | 18 | CASSLVLTSGGPFYEQYF | TGCGCCAGCAGCCTCGTACTGACTAGCGGGGGGCCCTTTTACGAGCAGTACTTC
TRBJ2-6 | TRBV27 | . | many | 15 | CASTSGAPGANVLTF | TGTGCCAGCACCTCGGGGGCGCCTGGGGCCAACGTCCTGACTTTC
TRBJ2-1 | TRBV6-2/TRBV6-3 | . | . | 11 | CASRRGGEQFF | TGTGCCAGCAGACGAGGGGGTGAGCAGTTCTTC
TRBJ1-2 | TRBV20-1 | . | many | 11 | CSAAGTQGYTF | TGCAGTGCGGCCGGGACTCAAGGCTACACCTTC
TRBJ2-7 | TRBV12-3/TRBV12-4 | . | . | 13 | CASCSRDSYEQYF | TGTGCCAGCTGTTCGCGGGATTCCTACGAGCAGTACTTC
TRBJ1-1 | TRBV11-2 | . | many | 14 | CASSSIGRSLEAFF | TGTGCCAGCAGCTCAATCGGACGAAGCCTTGAAGCTTTCTTT
TRBJ1-1 | TRBV6-5 | . | many | 15 | CASSYSRWGNTEAFF | TGTGCCAGCAGTTACTCGAGATGGGGGAACACTGAAGCTTTCTTT